This passage covers 4 T cell receptor beta chains from one sample sequenced in a study of shared clonotypes between healthy human individuals. Assay used: immunoSEQ multiplex PCR; TCRdb lists only in-frame clones, some missing. The sample consists of over a million clones, approximately 70% of them appearing once. Sequencing was performed on memory CD4+ T cells sorted from blood. Subset specified: CD45RA-negative fraction. Receptors were obtained from a man between 18 and 29 years old in good health.

The chain uses TRBV15 and TRBJ1-5; a possible D gene is TRBD1 (6 bases). V was pared by 0 bases and J by 4 bases, with 13 bases between. The CDR3 is 16 residues long. The germline CDR1 and CDR2 sequences are LNHNV and YYDKDF (reference sequence). The CDR3 is CATSRDRGTSNQPQHF. CDR3 nucleotide sequence: TGTGCCACCAGCAGAGATAGAGGGACATCGAATCAGCCCCAGCATTTT.

This clone was picked up one time. The V call is TRBV18, the J call TRBJ2-2; D unresolved. The CDR3 runs 16 residues. V was shortened by 6 bases and J by 1 base, with 15 bases between the two germline ends. Germline lookup yields CDR1 KGHSH and CDR2 LQKENI. The CDR3 DNA reads as TGTGCCAGCTCGCTAACGTACCAGCAGAACACCGGGGAGCTGTTTTTT. Translation: CASSLTYQQNTGELFF.

J is TRBJ2-7 and V is TRBV28; 10 bases line up with TRBD2. This CDR3 is built from 15 residues. The germline V gene encodes CDR1 MDHEN and CDR2 SYDVKM. Germline trimming cut 2 bases from V and 1 base from J; bases unmatched to any gene: 2. CDR3 coding DNA: TGTGCCAGCAGTTTAATACTAGCGGGGTCCTACGAGCAGTACTTC. Translated, it gives CASSLILAGSYEQYF.

The gene calls are TRBV6-1 and TRBJ1-2, with 9 nucleotides matching TRBD1. CDR3 length equals 13 residues. Germline CDR1 and CDR2: MNHNS and SASEGT. Trimming at V came to 6 bases and at J to 8 bases, leaving 7 bases not matched to a gene. The CDR3 loop reads CASRPGTGLGYTF. The DNA of the CDR3 is TGTGCCAGCAGGCCTGGGACAGGGCTAGGCTACACCTTC.